This T cell receptor (beta chain) stems from a study of response to subunit inactivated influenza vaccine (dated by TCRdb to between 2018 and 2020). For context, the study as a whole: The study used deep quantitative T cell receptor repertoire profiling to track responses to a trivalent subunit inactivated influenza vaccine.

About this clonotype itself: Its antigen is unknown. One base away there is no much larger clone; base qualities are not given.

Here is what the overall study found, with its caveats: According to the authors, only a limited number of new T cells may be recruited by each seasonal influenza vaccination.

Library prep was done by RT-PCR. These reads were obtained on an Illumina HiSeq 2500. TCRdb passed the public sequencing reads through fastp at Q25 and MiXCR, retaining productive beta sequences. Identical CDR3 proteins give one entry, which carries the most common genes and DNA. In all, the sample holds under 800,000 distinct CDR3 sequences, and over 11% of those were seen once. Of the sample, around 7.3% is held by the ten largest clones. Sequences were derived from PBMCs from blood, sampled roughly 15 days before vaccination. This TCR was recovered from a man aged 50 to 59 who received an inactivated influenza vaccine. Donor details come from another sample of the same person, matched by shared clones.

The DNA sequence follows: TGTGCCAGCAGTATGAGGACGGGGGGATATGGCTACACCTTC. This yields the protein CASSMRTGGYGYTF. The rearrangement combines TRBV12-3 or TRBV12-4 with TRBJ1-2, and TRBD1 may be the D gene, going by 5 matching bases. V loses 5 bases of germline sequence and J loses 5 bases, and the interval between the two ends is 15 bases. From the cysteine through the phenylalanine, the CDR3 covers 14 amino acids. The entry retains the CDR3 DNA only, 42 bases that are in frame from base 1.